What follows describes a single TCR beta chain. Its antigen is not known. The record originates from a study of PD-1 blockade in classical Hodgkin lymphoma. Sequenced by immunoSEQ multiplex PCR; TCRdb stores in-frame clones only, minus some. The sample comprises more than 95,000 clones, approximately 90% of which are singletons, and around 19% rests with the top ten. Time point denoted: cycle 4 day 1 (C4D1), after more than five weeks of nivolumab. There was relapse after autologous stem cell transplantation in every patient, and there was variation in brentuximab vedotin exposure. Best outcomes ranged across complete response, partial response and progressive disease. Study-wide results and caveats: Whoever responded completely had baseline diversity much like that seen in newly diagnosed patients.

The trim removed 5 bases at V and 1 base at J, leaving 6 bases unmatched. Germline V CDR1 and CDR2: MRHNA, SNTAGT. This CDR3 contains 15 residues. The rearrangement joins TRBV6-4 to TRBJ2-3; the match to TRBD2 covers 7 bases. This material consisted of peripheral blood mononuclear cells (PBMCs), taken before the fourth cycle of nivolumab. The TCR originated in a human donor with classical Hodgkin lymphoma. The CDR3: CASSTGEGGTDTQYF. CDR3 sequence (DNA): TGTGCCAGCAGTACGGGGGAGGGAGGCACAGATACGCAGTATTTT.